Below, 21 T cell receptor beta chains from the same sample are listed, as sequenced in a study of blood T cells in healthy people across ages. It was with a sample-barcoded 5' primer and a J-beta primer mix that a second PCR of about 6 to 12 cycles was run. A single record per CDR3 protein comes from TCRdb applying MiXCR to the 5' RACE reads. The repertoire holds around 870,000 distinct CDR3 sequences, 29% seen once, with around a sixth in the top ten. Source material: blood. These TCRs come from a woman at least 80 years old in good health.

A word on this clonotype: This clone may be a read error of a much larger clone one base away. The chain is built from TRBV3-1 and TRBJ2-7; 15 positions match TRBD2. The CDR3 is 16 amino acids. Germline V gene data show CDR1 as LGHDT and CDR2 as YNNKEL (reference sequence). The V gene end was trimmed by 3 bases and the J gene end by 7 bases; junction bases not matched to a gene: 7. The CDR3 is CASSHGLAGGYNEQYF. The CDR3 DNA reads TGTGCCAGCAGCCATGGACTAGCGGGGGGGTACAATGAGCAGTACTTC.

The chain is built from TRBV6-1 and TRBJ2-3, with D unresolved. The CDR3 consists of 15 residues. CDR1 and CDR2 (germline): MNHNS, SASEGT. V gave up 2 bases and J gave up 0 bases, with 9 bases separating them. In DNA, the CDR3 is TGTGCCAGCAGTGAACAGTTGACTAGCACAGATACGCAGTATTTT. As protein: CASSEQLTSTDTQYF.

The J gene is TRBJ2-1, the V gene TRBV20-1; D gene uncertain. V shed 1 base and J shed 13 bases, with 20 bases lying between them. Germline-derived CDR1 and CDR2 are DFQATT and SNEGSKA (reference sequence). The CDR3 sequence is 14 residues long. Here the CDR3 DNA reads TGCAGTGCTAGAGGTAACAGCCACCGAGAGACCCAGTTCTTC. It yields the protein CSARGNSHRETQFF.

This clonotype was observed many times. The V gene is TRBV7-2, the J gene TRBJ1-2; D is possibly TRBD1 (5 bases). The V gene lost 5 bases and the J gene lost 2 bases, with 18 bases spanning the gap. This CDR3 is 16 amino acids long. Germline lookup yields CDR1 SGHTA and CDR2 FQGNSA. CDR3 DNA: TGTGCCAGCAGCAAAAGTACCGGGACGTCGAACTATGGCTACACCTTC. The encoded protein is CASSKSTGTSNYGYTF.

The chain couples TRBV20-1 to TRBJ2-2; 8 bases are shared with TRBD2. Germline CDR1 and CDR2: DFQATT and SNEGSKA (reference sequence). The J segment lost 5 bases and the V segment lost 2 bases, leaving 10 bases of the junction unmatched. This CDR3 contains 16 residues. DNA for the CDR3: TGCAGTGCTAGATTGGAAGCGGGGGTACGAACCGGGGAGCTGTTTTTT. It encodes CSARLEAGVRTGELFF.

The sample holds one count of this clonotype. A much larger clone is a single base away; this may be a read error. This chain connects TRBV5-1 to TRBJ2-7; TRBD1 matches 8 bases. Germline CDR1 reads SGHRS; CDR2 reads YFSETQ. V was pared by 4 bases and J by 7 bases, with 10 bases of the junction left unmatched. This CDR3 spans 14 amino acids. CDR3 sequence (DNA): TGCGCCAGCAGCACCGGGACAGGAGACAATGAGCAGTACTTC. Residues: CASSTGTGDNEQYF.

The V call is TRBV3-1, the J call TRBJ1-5, with D perhaps being TRBD1 or TRBD2 (5 bases each). Matching the DNA end better, TRBJ2-3 makes the J call doubtful. The CDR3 runs 17 residues. The germline gives CDR1 LGHDT, CDR2 YNNKEL (reference sequence). The CDR3 DNA follows: TGTGCCAGCAGCCAAGGGGGGTCCGGGTCTCCCAATCAGCCCCAGTATTTT. Amino acid sequence: CASSQGGSGSPNQPQYF.

This clonotype was observed many times. J is TRBJ2-3 and V is TRBV18; D is possibly TRBD1 (6 bases). The CDR3 runs 15 residues. In germline, CDR1 is KGHSH, CDR2 LQKENI. Trimming pared 4 bases from V and 7 bases from J, leaving 18 bases between. DNA of the CDR3: TGTGCCAGCTCACGAACCGGGACATCAGAAAATACGCAGTATTTT. Translating gives CASSRTGTSENTQYF. The full variable domain, its missing parts supplied by reference TRBV18 and TRBJ2-3, is NAGVMQNPRHLVRRRGQEARLRCSPMKGHSHVYWYRQLPEEGLKFMVYLQKENIIDESGMPKERFSAEFPKEGPSILRIQQVVRGDSAAYFCASSRTGTSENTQYFGPGTRLTVL.

At least ten counts were recorded for this clonotype. The rearrangement joins TRBV7-2 to TRBJ2-6, with a possible D match to TRBD1 (6 bases). The V gene's germline CDR1 is SGHTA and CDR2 FQGNSA. V lost 5 bases to trimming and J lost 1 base, with 9 bases between them. The CDR3 is 15 amino acids. The CDR3 region is CASSARGSGANVLTF. The CDR3 coding sequence is TGTGCCAGCAGCGCCAGGGGTTCTGGGGCCAACGTCCTGACTTTC.

As regards this clonotype: A much larger clone is a single base away; this may be a read error. This chain uses TRBV27 with TRBJ1-2; the D gene is possibly TRBD1 (5 bases). V lost 4 bases to trimming and J lost 7 bases, with 16 bases between them. This CDR3 contains 14 residues. The germline V gene has CDR1 MNHEY and CDR2 SMNVEV (reference sequence). The CDR3 spells CASSSGARAFGYTF. The CDR3 nucleotides read TGTGCCAGCAGTTCCGGGGCAAGGGCGTTTGGCTACACCTTC.

This sequence joins TRBV18 and TRBJ2-7, with 8 nucleotides matching TRBD1. CDR3 size: 16 residues. Unmatched junction bases numbered 7, after V lost 3 bases and J lost 0 bases. Germline CDR1 reads KGHSH; CDR2 reads LQKENI. The CDR3 coding sequence is TGTGCCAGCTCACCCCAGACAGGGGATGGCTCCTACGAGCAGTACTTC. It encodes CASSPQTGDGSYEQYF.

Notes on this clonotype: Possible read error: a much larger clone is one base away. V and J are TRBV7-2 and TRBJ2-7; TRBD2 is a possible D gene (7 bases). The J call is uncertain, as TRBJ2-5 better fits the DNA end. In germline, CDR1 is SGHTA, CDR2 FQGNSA. This CDR3 is 15 amino acids long. DNA of the CDR3: TGTGCCTGCAGTCCGGGCCTTCGGGGGGCGGAGACCCAGTACTTC. Protein sequence: CACSPGLRGAETQYF.

A note on this clonotype: A single base separates this from a much larger clone, so it may be a read error. This rearrangement joins TRBV15 to TRBJ1-2; 11 bases line up with TRBD1. V lost 5 bases to trimming and J lost 8 bases; unmatched junction nucleotides: 7. This CDR3 comprises 14 residues. CDR1 and CDR2 (germline): LNHNV, YYDKDF (reference sequence). In nucleotides, the CDR3 is TGTGCCACCAGCGCCCGGACAGGGGGCGAGGGCTACACCTTC. Protein: CATSARTGGEGYTF.

The chain employs TRBV7-2 and TRBJ2-1, with D hard to call. Deletions cut 4 bases from V and 6 bases from J, with 10 bases between. Germline CDR1 is SGHTA and CDR2 is FQGNSA. The CDR3 contains 13 residues. CDR3 coding DNA: TGTGCCAGCAGCTCTTTCGCCCTCAATGAGCAGTTCTTC. Translated, it gives CASSSFALNEQFF. The full variable domain, its missing parts supplied by reference TRBV7-2 and TRBJ2-1, is GAGVSQSPSNKVTEKGKDVELRCDPISGHTALYWYRQSLGQGLEFLIYFQGNSAPDKSGLPSDRFSAERTGGSVSTLTIQRTQQEDSAVYLCASSSFALNEQFFGPGTRLTVL.

This clonotype has ten or more counts. CDR3 loop: CASSHQGTARVFAKNIQYF. The CDR3 DNA is TGTGCCAGCAGCCACCAAGGGACGGCAAGGGTCTTCGCCAAAAACATTCAGTACTTC. V is TRBV27 and J is TRBJ2-4; D assignment may be TRBD1 or TRBD2 (5 bases each). Between the trimmed V and J ends, which lost 6 bases and 1 base, there was a span of 25 bases. Germline V gives CDR1 MNHEY, CDR2 SMNVEV (reference sequence). The CDR3 runs to 19 residues.

This clonotype appeared many times. The J gene is TRBJ1-5, the V gene TRBV20-1; D is unclear. Germline V gene lookup returns CDR1 DFQATT and CDR2 SNEGSKA (reference sequence). V lost 0 bases and J lost 8, with 8 bases in between. There are 12 residues in the CDR3. CDR3 protein: CSARDRGKPQHF. The CDR3 nucleotides read TGCAGTGCTAGAGATCGTGGGAAGCCCCAGCATTTT.

As regards this clonotype: With a much larger clone just one base away, this may be a read error. V usage is TRBV6-2 or TRBV6-3 and J usage is TRBJ1-5; D is possibly TRBD1 (6 bases). The ends were cut back, 8 bases at V and 3 bases at J, with 14 bases in the middle. Germline V lookup: CDR1 MNHEY, CDR2 SVGEGT. The CDR3 is made up of 14 amino acids. The CDR3 nucleotides read TGTGCCAGCCGGGACAACCGATTCAATCAGCCCCAGCATTTT. Translation gives CASRDNRFNQPQHF.

For this clonotype: One end of the junction does not line up with germline, which may come from a read error. The chain carries TRBV7-2 and TRBJ2-5, with D perhaps TRBD1 or TRBD2 (6 bases each). Germline CDR1 SGHTA, CDR2 FQGNSA. CDR3 size: 13 residues. CDR3 sequence: CASRLGGGETRYF. The CDR3 nucleotides read TGTGCCAGCAGACTAGGGGGAGGAGAGACCCGGTACTTC.

There are many counts of this clonotype. The V call is TRBV6-5, the J call TRBJ1-2; D call uncertain. This CDR3 region has 13 residues. Trimming stripped 6 bases from V and 3 bases from J, with 11 bases between. Germline V gives CDR1 MNHEY, CDR2 SVGAGI. CDR3 sequence: CASSRLYDYGYTF. The CDR3 coding sequence is TGTGCCAGCAGCCGCCTTTACGACTATGGCTACACCTTC.

Comments on this clonotype: A much larger clone lies one base from this, so it may be a read error. The gene calls are TRBV5-1 and TRBJ2-7; D tentatively fits TRBD1 or TRBD2 (6 bases each). Per germline, CDR1 SGHRS and CDR2 YFSETQ. V shed 4 bases and J shed 7 bases, with 18 bases lying between them. This CDR3 contains 14 residues. The CDR3 bases are TGCGCCAGCAGCAGGGGGGTAGATGTTCGTGAGCAGTACTTC. Its protein is CASSRGVDVREQYF.

The genes are TRBV7-2 and TRBJ2-5; 7 bases agree with TRBD1. This CDR3 has 15 amino acids. Germline CDR1 reads SGHTA; CDR2 reads FQGNSA. V gave up 4 bases and J gave up 5 bases; unmatched junction bases: 10. The CDR3 nucleotides read TGTGCCAGCAGCTCCTCAAGACAGGGAAGGGAGACCCAGTACTTC. It specifies CASSSSRQGRETQYF.